Shown below are 17 T cell receptor beta chains from a single sample sequenced in a study of cytomegalovirus exposure and HLA in healthy donors. The PCR ran on 60 Vbeta and 13 Jbeta primers. Sequenced by immunoSEQ multiplex PCR; TCRdb stores in-frame clones only, minus some. The sample lists roughly 180,000 clones; approximately 81% were seen once. The sample consisted of PBMCs. The receptors come from a boy younger than 18 in good health and CMV-seronegative.

The V gene is TRBV5-4, the J gene TRBJ2-5; 7 nucleotides align to TRBD1. V was clipped by 0 bases and J by 4 bases; unmatched bases: 3. The CDR3 has 14 amino acids. The germline V gene encodes CDR1 SGHNT and CDR2 YYREEE (reference sequence). The CDR3 loop reads CASSLAAGGETQYF. The CDR3 DNA reads TGTGCCAGCAGCTTGGCCGCAGGGGGAGAGACCCAGTACTTC. Full variable domain (remainder filled in from reference TRBV5-4 and TRBJ2-5): ETGVTQSPTHLIKTRGQQVTLRCSSQSGHNTVSWYQQALGQGPQFIFQYYREEENGRGNFPPRFSGLQFPNYSSELNVNALELDDSALYLCASSLAAGGETQYFGPGTRLLVL.

V and J are TRBV28 and TRBJ2-1; TRBD2 matches at 11 bases. The CDR3 runs 17 residues. The V segment lost 3 bases and the J segment 2 bases; nucleotides outside the gene matches: 6. Germline V gene lookup returns CDR1 MDHEN and CDR2 SYDVKM. In DNA, the CDR3 is TGTGCCAGCAGTTTTGGGACTAGCGGCCAAACCTACAATGAGCAGTTCTTC. Amino acids: CASSFGTSGQTYNEQFF.

CDR3 residues: CASSVSPPGLAKNTGELFF. In DNA form, the CDR3 reads TGTGCCAGCAGCGTCTCCCCCCCGGGACTAGCGAAGAACACCGGGGAGCTGTTTTTT. The chain employs TRBV9 and TRBJ2-2; 10 nucleotides line up with TRBD2. J lost 1 base, V lost 2 bases, and 11 bases had no gene match. This CDR3 has 19 amino acids. From germline, CDR1 is SGDLS and CDR2 YYNGEE.

V is TRBV25-1 and J is TRBJ2-7; weak D call: TRBD1 (5 bases). CDR1 and CDR2 from the germline V gene are MGHDK and SYGVNS. V was clipped by 2 bases and J by 6 bases, with 23 bases between them. The length of the CDR3 is 17 residues. The CDR3 DNA sequence: TGTGCCAGCAGTGAAAGACCCTGGACAAATACCGTTGGCGAGCAGTACTTC. The encoded protein is CASSERPWTNTVGEQYF.

The gene calls are TRBV19 and TRBJ1-2; D is perhaps TRBD1 (6 bases). CDR3 length: 12 residues. V was clipped by 6 bases and J by 5 bases, with 10 bases between them. The germline V gene has CDR1 LNHDA and CDR2 SQIVND (reference sequence). CDR3 protein: CASRTDRYGYTF. The CDR3 DNA reads TGTGCCAGTAGAACGGACAGATATGGCTACACCTTC.

This clone was seen just once. The chain uses TRBV7-2 and TRBJ2-7; D is possibly TRBD2 (6 bases). This CDR3 is built from 15 residues. In germline, CDR1 is SGHTA, CDR2 FQGNSA. V shed 1 base and J shed 3 bases, with 13 bases lying between them. The CDR3 region has the DNA TGTGCCAGCAGCTTAGTGGGGGGTCGGTACTACGAGCAGTACTTC. Its protein is CASSLVGGRYYEQYF.

The rearrangement uses TRBV2 and TRBJ1-2; weak D call: TRBD1 (6 bases). Trimming removed 4 bases from V and 4 bases from J, with 10 bases in between. The germline V gene has CDR1 SNHLY and CDR2 FYNNEI. This CDR3 contains 13 residues. CDR3 loop: CASSATGIYGYTF. In DNA form, the CDR3 reads TGTGCCAGCAGTGCTACAGGGATCTATGGCTACACCTTC. Filled out from reference TRBV2 and TRBJ1-2, the complete variable domain reads EPEVTQTPSHQVTQMGQEVILRCVPISNHLYFYWYRQILGQKVEFLVSFYNNEISEKSEIFDDQFSVERPDGSNFTLKIRSTKLEDSAMYFCASSATGIYGYTFGSGTRLTVV.

CDR3 region: CASSLDSGTFEAFF. The CDR3 coding sequence is TGTGCCAGCAGCTTAGATTCGGGGACTTTCGAAGCTTTCTTT. The J gene is TRBJ1-1, the V gene TRBV7-3, with D perhaps TRBD1 (5 bases). The CDR3 runs to 14 residues. V shed 2 bases and J shed 8 bases, with 15 bases lying between them. Germline CDR1 is SGHTA and CDR2 is FQGTGA.

V gene TRBV7-2 combines with J gene TRBJ1-1, with D tentatively TRBD1 (5 bases). The CDR3 spans 13 residues. Deletions cut 1 base from V and 4 bases from J, with 7 bases between. Germline CDR1 and CDR2: SGHTA and FQGNSA. The CDR3 DNA follows: TGTGCCAGCAGCTTAGGGGGCGTCACTGAAGCTTTCTTT. Its translation: CASSLGGVTEAFF.

The rearrangement joins TRBV10-3 to TRBJ2-1, with D possibly being TRBD1 (9 bases). Between the trimmed V and J ends, which lost 3 bases and 9 bases, there was a span of 30 bases. This CDR3 region has 19 residues. Germline V gives CDR1 ENHRY, CDR2 SYGVKD. The CDR3: CAISDQQGAGGRPQSEQFF. The CDR3, as DNA: TGTGCCATCAGTGATCAACAGGGGGCGGGAGGCCGCCCTCAATCTGAGCAGTTCTTC.

This clone has a single count. J is TRBJ1-1 and V is TRBV5-6, with unresolved D. The V and J ends lost 4 bases and 6 bases respectively, with 10 bases between them. CDR3 length equals 12 residues. Germline V gene data show CDR1 as SGHDT and CDR2 as YYEEEE. The CDR3 loop reads CASSAMGAEAFF. The DNA of the CDR3 is TGTGCCAGCAGCGCGATGGGCGCTGAAGCTTTCTTT.

J is TRBJ1-2 and V is TRBV27, with TRBD1 matching over 7 bases. This CDR3 is built from 14 residues. Germline loops: CDR1 MNHEY, CDR2 SMNVEV (reference sequence). The trim removed 5 bases at V and 4 bases at J, leaving 7 bases unmatched. The CDR3 coding sequence is TGTGCCAGCAGTAGACAGGGTATTGGCTATGGCTACACCTTC. This codes for CASSRQGIGYGYTF.

Concerning this clone: The sample carries other DNA sequences with the same CDR3. This chain uses TRBV7-2 with TRBJ1-5, with 7 bases fitting TRBD1. From germline, CDR1 is SGHTA and CDR2 FQGNSA. The CDR3 sequence is 14 residues long. The junction had 0 bases not matched to a gene; V was cut back by 3 bases and J by 1 base. The CDR3 bases are TGTGCCAGCAGCTTGACAGGGAGCAATCAGCCCCAGCATTTT. Translation: CASSLTGSNQPQHF.

The chain has TRBV5-6 and TRBJ1-1; D gene uncertain. The CDR3 is 16 residues long. V lost 3 bases and J lost 3, with 18 bases in between. In germline, CDR1 is SGHDT, CDR2 YYEEEE. In DNA form, the CDR3 reads TGTGCCAGCAGCTCGCCTAGCAAAAGGTTAGACACTGAAGCTTTCTTT. Protein sequence: CASSSPSKRLDTEAFF.

This chain uses TRBV10-2 with TRBJ2-1; tentatively, D is TRBD1 (6 bases). The V gene lost 6 bases and the J gene lost 10 bases, with 28 bases spanning the gap. Per the germline V gene, CDR1 is WSHSY and CDR2 is SAAADI. This CDR3 spans 17 amino acids. This chain's CDR3 is CASRATLSTGVRKEQFF. Here the CDR3 DNA reads TGCGCCAGCAGAGCAACCCTTTCGACAGGCGTAAGAAAAGAGCAGTTCTTC.

The chain joins TRBV23-1 to TRBJ2-1; TRBD1 agrees at 9 bases. TRBV23-1 belongs to the ORF category, with a function that is uncertain. The CDR3 is 13 amino acids. Unmatched junction bases numbered 5, after V lost 6 bases and J lost 8 bases. This CDR3 reads CASRRTGGHEQFF. DNA for the CDR3: TGCGCCAGCAGAAGAACAGGGGGCCATGAGCAGTTCTTC.

The V call is TRBV7-2, the J call TRBJ1-1, with D possibly TRBD1 on 6 matching bases. This CDR3 is 18 amino acids long. V dropped 1 base and J dropped 0 bases, with 18 bases sitting between them. Germline V gene data show CDR1 as SGHTA and CDR2 as FQGNSA. CDR3 sequence reads: CASSLVFRGGTLNTEAFF. The CDR3, as DNA: TGTGCCAGCAGCTTAGTATTTCGAGGTGGGACACTGAACACTGAAGCTTTCTTT.